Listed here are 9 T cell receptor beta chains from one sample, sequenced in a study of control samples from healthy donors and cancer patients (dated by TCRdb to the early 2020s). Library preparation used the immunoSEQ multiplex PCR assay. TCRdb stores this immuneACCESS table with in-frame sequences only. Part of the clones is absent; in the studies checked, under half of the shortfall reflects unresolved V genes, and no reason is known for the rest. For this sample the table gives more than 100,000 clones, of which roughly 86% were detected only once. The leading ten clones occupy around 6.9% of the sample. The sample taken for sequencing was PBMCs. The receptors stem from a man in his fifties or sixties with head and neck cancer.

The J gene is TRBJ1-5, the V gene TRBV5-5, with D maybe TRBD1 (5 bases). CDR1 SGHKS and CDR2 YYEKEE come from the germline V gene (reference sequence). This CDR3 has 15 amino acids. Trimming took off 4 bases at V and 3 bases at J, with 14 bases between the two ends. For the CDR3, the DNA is TGTGCCAGCAGCGAGGGGACGGAACCCAATCAGCCCCAGCATTTT. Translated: CASSEGTEPNQPQHF.

The CDR3 nucleotides are TGTGCCAGCAGTTTACGACAGATGAGCACAGATACGCAGTATTTT. It yields the protein CASSLRQMSTDTQYF. The chain recombines TRBV27 with TRBJ2-3; a possible D gene is TRBD1 (5 bases). V dropped 2 bases and J dropped 0 bases, with 9 bases sitting between them. CDR3 length: 15 amino acids. Germline assignment: CDR1 MNHEY and CDR2 SMNVEV (reference sequence).

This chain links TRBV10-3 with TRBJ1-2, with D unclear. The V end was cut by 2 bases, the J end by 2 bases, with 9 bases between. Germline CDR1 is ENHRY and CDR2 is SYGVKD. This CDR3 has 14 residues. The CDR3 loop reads CAISEPGENYGYTF. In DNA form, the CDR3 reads TGTGCCATCAGTGAGCCAGGAGAGAACTATGGCTACACCTTC.

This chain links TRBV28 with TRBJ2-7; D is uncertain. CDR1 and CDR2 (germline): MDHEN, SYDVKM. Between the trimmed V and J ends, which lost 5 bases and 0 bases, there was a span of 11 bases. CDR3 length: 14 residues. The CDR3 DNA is TGTGCCAGCAGTCAAACGACATACTCCTACGAGCAGTACTTC. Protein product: CASSQTTYSYEQYF.

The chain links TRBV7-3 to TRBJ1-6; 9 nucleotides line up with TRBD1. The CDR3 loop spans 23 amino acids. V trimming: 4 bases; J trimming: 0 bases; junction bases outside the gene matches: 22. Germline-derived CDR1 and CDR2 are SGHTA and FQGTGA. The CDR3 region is CASSSTSPTGGETYTSYNSPLHF. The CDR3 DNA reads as TGTGCCAGCAGCTCAACTTCCCCGACAGGGGGTGAAACCTATACCTCCTATAATTCACCCCTCCACTTT.

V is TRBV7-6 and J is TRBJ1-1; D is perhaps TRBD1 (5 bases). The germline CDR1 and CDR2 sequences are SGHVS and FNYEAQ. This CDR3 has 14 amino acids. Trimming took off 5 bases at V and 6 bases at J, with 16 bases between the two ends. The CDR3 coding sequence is TGTGCCAGCAGCCCCTACGGGGGTGGCTCTGAAGCTTTCTTT. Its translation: CASSPYGGGSEAFF.

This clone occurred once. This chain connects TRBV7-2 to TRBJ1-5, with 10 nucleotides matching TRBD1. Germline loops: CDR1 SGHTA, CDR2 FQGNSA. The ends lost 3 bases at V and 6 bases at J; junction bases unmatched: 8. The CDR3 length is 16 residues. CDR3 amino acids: CASSFTPGQGTQPQHF. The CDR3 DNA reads TGTGCCAGCAGCTTTACACCGGGACAGGGGACTCAGCCCCAGCATTTT.

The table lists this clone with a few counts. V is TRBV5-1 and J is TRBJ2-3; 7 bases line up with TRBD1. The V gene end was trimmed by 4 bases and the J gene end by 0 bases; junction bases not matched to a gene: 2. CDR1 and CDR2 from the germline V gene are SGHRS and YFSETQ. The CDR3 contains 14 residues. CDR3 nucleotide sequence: TGCGCCAGCAGCCGGGACAGAAGCACAGATACGCAGTATTTT. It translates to CASSRDRSTDTQYF.

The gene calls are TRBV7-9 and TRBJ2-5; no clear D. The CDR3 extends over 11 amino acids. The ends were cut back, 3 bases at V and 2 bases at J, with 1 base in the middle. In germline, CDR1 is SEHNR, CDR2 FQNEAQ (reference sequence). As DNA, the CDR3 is TGTGCCAGCAGCTTGCAAGAGACCCAGTACTTC. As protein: CASSLQETQYF.